This T cell receptor beta chain came from a study of blood T cell repertoires in COVID-19. The CDR3 spans 14 residues. CDR1 KGHSH and CDR2 LQKENI come from the germline V gene. With 3 bases removed from V and 3 bases from J, the gap between germline ends came to 12 bases. This table comes from immunoSEQ multiplex PCR, and its TCRdb copy is limited to in-frame clones, with some not included. The sample shows 90,000 or so clones, roughly 85% of them seen only once. Sequencing was carried out using peripheral blood. The V gene is TRBV18, the J gene TRBJ2-7; tentatively, D is TRBD1 (5 bases). This clonotype was obtained from a woman aged 60 to 75 with COVID-19, enrolled during active disease. The DNA for the CDR3 is TGTGCCAGCTCACCGGACATACAGTTCTACGAGCAGTACTTC. Translated, it gives CASSPDIQFYEQYF.